This T cell receptor (beta chain) comes out of a study of T cells in Graves' hyperthyroidism and ophthalmopathy. Amplified TCR beta CDR3 regions derived from RNA transcripts. The HTBI set primed first-round TCR CDR3 RT-PCR. TCRdb used MiXCR to reprocess the multiplex PCR reads, holding one entry per CDR3 protein. The sample holds hundreds of thousands of distinct CDR3 sequences, 22% seen once. In this sample, this clonotype turned up many times. The junction had 6 bases not matched to a gene; V was cut back by 5 bases and J by 1 base. CDR3 size: 16 residues. The chain combines TRBV12-3 or TRBV12-4 with TRBJ2-1; 9 bases are a match to TRBD1. This clonotype was sampled from a woman aged 65 to 85 with Graves' ophthalmopathy. Sequenced sample: blood. CDR3 in DNA: TGTGCCAGCAGTCTAACAGGGGGCTTTTCCTACAATGAGCAGTTCTTC. It translates to CASSLTGGFSYNEQFF.